A single sample gave rise to the 8 T cell receptor beta chains below, sequenced in a study of T cells after yellow fever vaccination. One entry per CDR3 protein, called by TCRdb with MiXCR from the 5' RACE reads. The table records about 160,000 distinct CDR3 sequences, around 7.3% of them present only once. The starting material was CD4+ T cells sorted from PBMCs, obtained 5 days after the first yellow fever vaccination. The receptor source for this set is a man younger than 35 who received the YFV17D yellow fever vaccine.

This clonotype came up many times. This chain joins TRBV7-9 and TRBJ2-3, with D perhaps matching TRBD1 (6 bases). The CDR3 is made up of 15 amino acids. V was trimmed by 4 bases and J by 0 bases, leaving 11 bases between them. CDR1 SEHNR and CDR2 FQNEAQ come from the germline V gene (reference sequence). The CDR3 DNA reads TGTGCCAGCAGCTATGGACAGACTAGCACAGATACGCAGTATTTT. Translation: CASSYGQTSTDTQYF.

The table lists this clonotype with a few counts. The chain recombines TRBV20-1 with TRBJ1-5; possible D gene TRBD1, 5 bases. The germline V gene encodes CDR1 DFQATT and CDR2 SNEGSKA (reference sequence). This CDR3 is built from 16 residues. The V and J ends lost 3 bases and 6 bases respectively, with 21 bases between them. CDR3 sequence (DNA): TGCAGTGCTAGGTATCCGGGACGGACGCGTGTTCAGCCCCAGCATTTT. It encodes CSARYPGRTRVQPQHF.

The chain recombines TRBV5-1 with TRBJ2-3, with D tentatively TRBD1 (6 bases). Trimming left V 1 base short and J 6 bases short, with 9 bases between. The CDR3 runs 13 residues. CDR1 SGHRS and CDR2 YFSETQ come from the germline V gene. CDR3 DNA: TGCGCCAGCAGCTTGCACAGGGTGGATACGCAGTATTTT. Its protein is CASSLHRVDTQYF.

This clonotype was observed a handful of times. The chain employs TRBV14 and TRBJ1-1, with D uncertain. Deletions cut 1 base from V and 5 bases from J, with 14 bases between. Per germline, CDR1 SGHDN and CDR2 FVKESK. This CDR3 comprises 15 residues. The CDR3 spells CASSQVGGMSTEAFF. CDR3 coding DNA: TGTGCCAGCAGCCAAGTGGGCGGCATGTCGACTGAAGCTTTCTTT.

In this sample, this clonotype turned up many times. V usage is TRBV4-3 and J usage is TRBJ2-2, with D possibly TRBD2 on 6 matching bases. V lost 0 bases and J lost 1, with 6 bases in between. CDR1 is LGHNA and CDR2 is YSLEER in the germline V gene. The CDR3 extends over 15 amino acids. CDR3 loop: CASSQDGGNTGELFF. The CDR3 DNA sequence: TGCGCCAGCAGCCAAGACGGGGGGAACACCGGGGAGCTGTTTTTT.

This clonotype has just a few counts. The rearrangement links TRBV4-2 to TRBJ2-5; a weak D match, TRBD2 (6 bases). Between the trimmed V and J ends, which lost 1 base and 4 bases, there was a span of 13 bases. The V gene's germline CDR1 is LGHNA and CDR2 YNFKEQ. This CDR3 contains 15 residues. The CDR3 protein is CASSQGAQEGETQYF. As DNA, the CDR3 is TGTGCCAGCAGCCAAGGGGCACAGGAGGGAGAGACCCAGTACTTC.

This clonotype was observed many times. The J gene is TRBJ2-3, the V gene TRBV20-1, with a weak D call TRBD1 (5 bases). Germline V gene lookup returns CDR1 DFQATT and CDR2 SNEGSKA (reference sequence). There are 13 residues in the CDR3. V gave up 5 bases and J gave up 1 base, with 10 bases separating them. Here the CDR3 reads CSAEPQGTDTQYF. The CDR3 DNA sequence: TGCAGTGCTGAACCACAGGGCACAGATACGCAGTATTTT.

This clonotype was detected only a few times. This rearrangement joins TRBV28 to TRBJ1-5, with D possibly being TRBD1 (6 bases). Germline V gene data show CDR1 as MDHEN and CDR2 as SYDVKM. Trimming removed 3 bases from V and 5 bases from J, with 14 bases in between. The CDR3 spans 15 residues. As DNA, the CDR3 is TGTGCCAGCAGTTTGGCACAGGGTAGGGATCAGCCCCAGCATTTT. Residues: CASSLAQGRDQPQHF.